The T cell receptor beta chain described here comes from a study of T cell responses to AZD1222 COVID-19 vaccine. This clone was recorded only once. What it binds is not known. Overall study findings and caveats: Reports say nearly half of spike-specific TCRs go after unmutated variant regions. There were vaccine-associated CD4 TCRs across spike, dominant at 160-218 and 743-854. Just a handful of AZD1222 recipients tested seropositive at baseline.

Germline-derived CDR1 and CDR2 are GTSNPN and SVGIG (reference sequence). The CDR3 totals 12 residues. Trimming took off 2 bases at V and 5 bases at J, with 9 bases between the two ends. TCRdb keeps only in-frame clones here, not all; method: immunoSEQ multiplex PCR. Of under 200,000 clones detected, 85% to 95% appear once; the ten largest clones hold around 3.6%. This material consisted of peripheral blood, taken 28 days after the second dose of the MenACWY control vaccine. This TCR came from an adult who received the MenACWY meningococcal vaccine as a control. This rearrangement joins TRBV30 to TRBJ1-1; D is undetermined. The CDR3 nucleotides read TGTGCCTGGAGTTCGGGAGAGACTGAAGCTTTCTTT. It encodes CAWSSGETEAFF.